This entry lists 10 T cell receptor beta chains sequenced from one sample in a study of Ad26.COV2.S vaccination and SARS-CoV-2 variants. Sequencing was performed with immunoSEQ multiplex PCR; in TCRdb, only in-frame clones are kept and a portion is missing. Found here are more than 300,000 clones, 86% of them singletons; the top ten hold 1.9%. Treatment denoted: approximately 18 received Ad26.COV2.S at low or high dose, single or two shots; about five received placebo; per-sample allocation not given. Samples analyzed were those drawn on day 63 after the first vaccine or placebo injection. The sequencing used peripheral blood, collected in a trial of Ad26.COV2.S vaccine versus placebo. The receptors were gathered from a person between 18 and 59 years old who received the Ad26.COV2.S COVID-19 vaccine or a placebo.

The chain joins TRBV6-5 to TRBJ2-6; 7 bases align to TRBD1. Per the germline V gene, CDR1 is MNHEY and CDR2 is SVGAGI. The CDR3 spans 16 residues. V gave up 2 bases and J gave up 3 bases; unmatched junction bases: 4. For the CDR3, the DNA is TGTGCCAGCAGTTACCGGGGACAGCTTGGGGCCAACGTCCTGACTTTC. The encoded protein is CASSYRGQLGANVLTF.

V is TRBV6-6 and J is TRBJ1-3; D may be TRBD1 (5 bases). Germline V CDR1 and CDR2: MNHNY, SVGAGI (reference sequence). CDR3 length: 15 residues. V lost 5 bases, J lost 4 bases, and 15 bases lay in between. The CDR3 DNA reads TGTGCCAGCAGTCCTCCTGGGGGTCCGGGAAACACCATATATTTT. Protein sequence: CASSPPGGPGNTIYF.

The V gene is TRBV5-1, the J gene TRBJ2-3; D unresolved. The CDR3 is 14 residues long. The V gene's germline CDR1 is SGHRS and CDR2 YFSETQ. The V and J ends lost 5 bases and 0 bases respectively, with 10 bases between them. The CDR3 coding sequence is TGCGCCAGCAGAAGAGGCCTTAGCACAGATACGCAGTATTTT. Residues: CASRRGLSTDTQYF.

DNA for the CDR3: TGCGCCAGCAGCGGGGGATCGGCCCCCACCGTCCTGACTTTC. Amino acid sequence: CASSGGSAPTVLTF. This chain links TRBV5-1 with TRBJ2-6; D possibly matches TRBD1 or TRBD2 (5 bases each). The V and J ends lost 4 bases and 12 bases respectively, with 17 bases between them. Germline CDR1 reads SGHRS; CDR2 reads YFSETQ. The CDR3 is 14 residues long.

This clone was recorded at least ten times. The V call is TRBV6-5, the J call TRBJ2-1, with 7 nucleotides matching TRBD1. The length of the CDR3 is 14 residues. J gave up 5 bases and V 6 bases, and 7 bases lay outside the gene matches. The germline CDR1 and CDR2 sequences are MNHEY and SVGAGI. CDR3 in DNA: TGTGCCAGCAGCACAGGGGTCTTAAACAATGAGCAGTTCTTC. It is translated as CASSTGVLNNEQFF.

The chain links TRBV30 to TRBJ1-5; tentative D call: TRBD1 (6 bases). Trimming took 0 bases from V and 9 from J, leaving 9 bases between them. The CDR3 length is 12 residues. Germline-derived CDR1 and CDR2 are GTSNPN and SVGIG (reference sequence). The CDR3 bases are TGTGCCTGGAGTGTACAGGGACGGCCCCAGCATTTT. This translates into CAWSVQGRPQHF.

This clone was picked up many times. V gene TRBV6-2 or TRBV6-3 combines with J gene TRBJ1-1; the match to TRBD1 covers 10 bases. The CDR3 has 17 amino acids. Trimming at V came to 6 bases and at J to 5 bases, leaving 15 bases not matched to a gene. Germline-derived CDR1 and CDR2 are MNHEY and SVGEGT. The CDR3 protein is CASSPPDRGVTRTEAFF. The CDR3 coding sequence is TGTGCCAGCAGCCCTCCGGACAGGGGGGTAACTCGGACTGAAGCTTTCTTT.

In its sample, this clone was seen once. The genes are TRBV13 and TRBJ1-2, with TRBD1 matching 9 bases. The CDR3 is made up of 13 amino acids. Germline assignment: CDR1 PRHDT and CDR2 FYEKMQ (reference sequence). V lost 6 bases to trimming and J lost 3 bases; unmatched junction nucleotides: 2. CDR3 in amino acids: CASSNRGHYGYTF. DNA of the CDR3: TGTGCCAGCAGTAACAGGGGGCACTATGGCTACACCTTC.

The gene calls are TRBV4-1 and TRBJ2-2; no reliable D call. The V end was cut by 1 base, the J end by 3 bases, with 6 bases between. The germline gives CDR1 MGHRA, CDR2 YSYEKL. CDR3 length: 14 residues. The CDR3 nucleotides read TGCGCCAGCAGCCAAGTCTCCGACACCGGGGAGCTGTTTTTT. This encodes CASSQVSDTGELFF.

The genes are TRBV7-9 and TRBJ1-1; TRBD1 might be the D (6 bases). Trimming pared 5 bases from V and 6 bases from J, leaving 13 bases between. CDR1 SEHNR and CDR2 FQNEAQ come from the germline V gene (reference sequence). The CDR3 has 13 residues. CDR3 protein: CASSQSGGPEAFF. The CDR3 nucleotides are TGTGCCAGCAGCCAATCGGGGGGGCCTGAAGCTTTCTTT.